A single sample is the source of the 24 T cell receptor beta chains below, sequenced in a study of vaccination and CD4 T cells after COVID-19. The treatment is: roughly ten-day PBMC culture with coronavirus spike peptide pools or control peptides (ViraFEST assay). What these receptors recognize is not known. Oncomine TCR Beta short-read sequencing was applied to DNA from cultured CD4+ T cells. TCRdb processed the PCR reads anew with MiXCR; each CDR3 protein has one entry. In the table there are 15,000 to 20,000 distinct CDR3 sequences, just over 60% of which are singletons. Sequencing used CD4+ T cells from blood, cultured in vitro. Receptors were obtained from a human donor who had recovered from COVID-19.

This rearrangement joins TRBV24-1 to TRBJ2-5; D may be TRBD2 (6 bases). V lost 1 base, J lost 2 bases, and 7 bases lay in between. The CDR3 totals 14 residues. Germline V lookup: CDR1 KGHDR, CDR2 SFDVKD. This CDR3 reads CATSDFGGQETQYF. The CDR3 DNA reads TGTGCCACCAGTGATTTTGGGGGGCAAGAGACCCAGTACTTC.

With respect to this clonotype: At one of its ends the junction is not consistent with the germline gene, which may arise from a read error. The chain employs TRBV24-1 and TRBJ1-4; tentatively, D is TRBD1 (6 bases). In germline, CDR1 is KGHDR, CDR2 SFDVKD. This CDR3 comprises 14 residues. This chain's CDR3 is CAPRGIRGGEKLFF. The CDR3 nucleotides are TGTGCCCCCAGGGGCATAAGGGGGGGAGAAAAACTGTTTTTT.

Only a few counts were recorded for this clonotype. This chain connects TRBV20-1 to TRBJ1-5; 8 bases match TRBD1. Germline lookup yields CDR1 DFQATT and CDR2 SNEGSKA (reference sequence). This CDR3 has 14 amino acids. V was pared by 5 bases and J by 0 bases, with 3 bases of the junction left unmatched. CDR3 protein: CSAWTGTSNQPQHF. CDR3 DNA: TGCAGTGCTTGGACAGGGACTAGCAATCAGCCCCAGCATTTT.

CDR3 residues: CSARTGAGDDEQFF. The CDR3 DNA follows: TGCAGTGCGAGGACAGGAGCGGGAGACGATGAGCAGTTCTTC. The V call is TRBV20-1, the J call TRBJ2-1, with D maybe TRBD2 (8 bases). With 6 bases removed from V and 8 bases from J, the gap between germline ends came to 20 bases. Germline V CDR1 and CDR2: DFQATT, SNEGSKA (reference sequence). The CDR3 contains 14 residues.

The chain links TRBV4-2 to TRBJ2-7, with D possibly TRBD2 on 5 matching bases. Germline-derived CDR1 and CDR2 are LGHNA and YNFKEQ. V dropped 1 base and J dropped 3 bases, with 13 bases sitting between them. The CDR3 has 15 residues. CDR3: CASSQAGRNNYEQYF. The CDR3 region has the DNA TGTGCCAGCAGCCAAGCGGGAAGAAACAACTACGAGCAGTACTTC.

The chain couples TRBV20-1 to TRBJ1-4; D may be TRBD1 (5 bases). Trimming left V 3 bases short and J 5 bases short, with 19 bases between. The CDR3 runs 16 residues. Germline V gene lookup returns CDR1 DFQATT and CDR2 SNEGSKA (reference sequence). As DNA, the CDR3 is TGCAGTGCTAGTGACCCCGGCGCAGGGATCAATGAAAAACTGTTTTTT. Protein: CSASDPGAGINEKLFF.

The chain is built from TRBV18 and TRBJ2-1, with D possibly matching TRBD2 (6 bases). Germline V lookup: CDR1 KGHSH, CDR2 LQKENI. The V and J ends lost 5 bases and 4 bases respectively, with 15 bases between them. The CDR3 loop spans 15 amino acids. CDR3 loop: CASSEERERYNEQFF. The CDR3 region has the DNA TGTGCCAGCTCAGAGGAACGGGAGCGGTACAATGAGCAGTTCTTC.

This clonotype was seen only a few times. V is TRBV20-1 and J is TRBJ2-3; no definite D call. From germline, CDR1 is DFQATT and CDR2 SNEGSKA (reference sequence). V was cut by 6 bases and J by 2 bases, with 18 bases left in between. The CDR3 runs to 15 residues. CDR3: CSATSRGRNTDTQYF. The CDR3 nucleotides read TGCAGTGCCACGTCCCGCGGCCGAAACACAGATACGCAGTATTTT.

In DNA, the CDR3 is TGCAGTGCCGCACCACAGGGTCAGCCCCAGCATTTT. Protein sequence: CSAAPQGQPQHF. This chain uses TRBV20-1 with TRBJ1-5, with TRBD1 as a possible D gene (6 bases). V was trimmed by 6 bases and J by 6 bases, leaving 12 bases between them. The CDR3 extends over 12 amino acids. Per the germline V gene, CDR1 is DFQATT and CDR2 is SNEGSKA (reference sequence).

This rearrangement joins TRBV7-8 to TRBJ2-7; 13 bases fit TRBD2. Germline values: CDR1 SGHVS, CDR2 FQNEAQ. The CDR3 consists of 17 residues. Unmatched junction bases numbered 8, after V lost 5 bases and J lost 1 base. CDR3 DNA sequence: TGTGCCAGCAGCCCATCCCAACTAGCGGGAGGGTCCTACGAGCAGTACTTC. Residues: CASSPSQLAGGSYEQYF. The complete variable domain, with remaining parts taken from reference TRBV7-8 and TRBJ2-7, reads GAGVSQSPRYKVAKRGQDVALRCDPISGHVSLFWYQQALGQGPEFLTYFQNEAQLDKSGLPSDRFFAERPEGSVSTLKIQRTQQEDSAVYLCASSPSQLAGGSYEQYFGPGTRLTVT.

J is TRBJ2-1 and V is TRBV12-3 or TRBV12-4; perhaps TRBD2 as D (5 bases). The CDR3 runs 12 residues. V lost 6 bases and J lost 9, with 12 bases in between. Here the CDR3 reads CASSTRRGEQFF. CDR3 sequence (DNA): TGTGCCAGCAGCACCCGACGGGGTGAGCAGTTCTTC.

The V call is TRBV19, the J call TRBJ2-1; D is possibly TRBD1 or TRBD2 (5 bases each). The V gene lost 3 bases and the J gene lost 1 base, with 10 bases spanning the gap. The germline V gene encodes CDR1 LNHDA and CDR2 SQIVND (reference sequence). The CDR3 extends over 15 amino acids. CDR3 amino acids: CASSMGGGSYNEQFF. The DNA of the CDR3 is TGTGCCAGTAGTATGGGTGGGGGTTCCTACAATGAGCAGTTCTTC.

In DNA form, the CDR3 reads TGTGCCAGCAGCGGATCCCGGGAGAACCACGAGCAGTACTTC. This gives the protein CASSGSRENHEQYF. The chain is built from TRBV5-4 and TRBJ2-7; D is possibly TRBD2 (6 bases). Germline loops: CDR1 SGHNT, CDR2 YYREEE (reference sequence). The CDR3 contains 14 residues. Trimming shortened V by 4 bases and J by 5 bases, and 16 bases separated the two germline ends.

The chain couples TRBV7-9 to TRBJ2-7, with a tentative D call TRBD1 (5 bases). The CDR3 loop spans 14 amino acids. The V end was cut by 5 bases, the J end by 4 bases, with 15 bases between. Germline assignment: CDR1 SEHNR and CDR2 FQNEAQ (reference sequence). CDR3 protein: CASSPRGRDYEQYF. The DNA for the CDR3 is TGTGCCAGCAGCCCTCGTGGCAGGGATTACGAGCAGTACTTC.

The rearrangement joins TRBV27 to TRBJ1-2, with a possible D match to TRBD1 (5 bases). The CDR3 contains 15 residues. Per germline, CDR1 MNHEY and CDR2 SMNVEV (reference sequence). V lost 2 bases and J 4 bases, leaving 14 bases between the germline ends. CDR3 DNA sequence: TGTGCCAGCAGTTTAAGGGGACGGGGAGGCTATGGCTACACCTTC. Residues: CASSLRGRGGYGYTF.

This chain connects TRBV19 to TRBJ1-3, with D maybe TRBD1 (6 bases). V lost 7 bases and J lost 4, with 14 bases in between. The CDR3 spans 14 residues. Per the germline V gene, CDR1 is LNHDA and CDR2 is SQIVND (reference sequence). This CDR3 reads CASNDRGQGNTIYF. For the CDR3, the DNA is TGTGCCAGTAATGACCGGGGGCAAGGAAACACCATATATTTT.

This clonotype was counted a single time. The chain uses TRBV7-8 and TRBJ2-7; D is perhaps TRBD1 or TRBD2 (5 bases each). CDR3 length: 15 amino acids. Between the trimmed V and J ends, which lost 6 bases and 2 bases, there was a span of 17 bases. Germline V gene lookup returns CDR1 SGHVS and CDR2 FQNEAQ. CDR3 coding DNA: TGTGCCAGCAGGATCACCGGGGTGGGGCCCTACGAGCAGTACTTC. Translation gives CASRITGVGPYEQYF.

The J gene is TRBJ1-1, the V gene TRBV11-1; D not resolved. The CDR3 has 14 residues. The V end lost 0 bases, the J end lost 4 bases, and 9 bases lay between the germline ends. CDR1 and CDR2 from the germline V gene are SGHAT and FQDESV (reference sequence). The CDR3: CASSLARAVTEAFF. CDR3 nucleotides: TGTGCCAGCAGCTTAGCGCGAGCAGTCACTGAAGCTTTCTTT.

For the CDR3, the DNA is TGTGCCAGCAGTGATGGACAGCGGACCCTTAGCACAGATACGCAGTATTTT. Protein: CASSDGQRTLSTDTQYF. The gene calls are TRBV2 and TRBJ2-3, with a tentative D call TRBD1 (6 bases). Germline V gene sequence: CDR1 SNHLY, CDR2 FYNNEI. This CDR3 region has 17 residues. V lost 3 bases to trimming and J lost 0 bases, with 16 bases between them.

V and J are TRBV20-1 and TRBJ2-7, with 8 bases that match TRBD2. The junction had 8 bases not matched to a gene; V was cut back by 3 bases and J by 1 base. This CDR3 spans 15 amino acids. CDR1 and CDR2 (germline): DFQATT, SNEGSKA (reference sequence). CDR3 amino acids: CSARLSGKMSYEQYF. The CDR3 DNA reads TGCAGTGCTAGGCTTAGCGGGAAGATGTCCTACGAGCAGTACTTC.

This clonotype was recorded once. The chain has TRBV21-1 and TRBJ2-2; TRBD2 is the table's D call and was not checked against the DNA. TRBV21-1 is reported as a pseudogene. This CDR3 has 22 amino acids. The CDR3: CASSKSQGPGLAGGTNTGELFF. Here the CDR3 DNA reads TGTGCCAGCAGCAAAAGCCAGGGACCGGGACTAGCGGGAGGGACGAACACCGGGGAGCTGTTTTTT.

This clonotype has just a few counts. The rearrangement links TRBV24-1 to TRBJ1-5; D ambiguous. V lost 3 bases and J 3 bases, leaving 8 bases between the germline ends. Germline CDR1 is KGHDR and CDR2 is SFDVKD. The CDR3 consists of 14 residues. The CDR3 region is CATSDGRYNQPQHF. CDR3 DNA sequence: TGTGCCACCAGTGATGGACGGTACAATCAGCCCCAGCATTTT.

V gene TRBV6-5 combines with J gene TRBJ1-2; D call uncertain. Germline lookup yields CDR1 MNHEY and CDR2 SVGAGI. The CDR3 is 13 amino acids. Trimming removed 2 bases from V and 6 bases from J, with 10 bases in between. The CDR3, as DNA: TGTGCCAGCAGTTACGACCGACGGGATGGCTACACCTTC. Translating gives CASSYDRRDGYTF.

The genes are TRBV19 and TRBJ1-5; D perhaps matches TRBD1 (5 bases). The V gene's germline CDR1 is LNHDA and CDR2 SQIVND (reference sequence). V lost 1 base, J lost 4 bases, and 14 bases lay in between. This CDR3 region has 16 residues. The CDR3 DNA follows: TGTGCCAGTAGTATAGTTGGGGACGCTCGTAATCAGCCCCAGCATTTT. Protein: CASSIVGDARNQPQHF.